The clone carrying this T cell receptor beta chain has only a few counts. Its antigen remains unidentified. This specimen belongs to a study of graft-versus-host responses after intestinal transplantation. Study results and limitations: Early after transplant, HvG declines were associated with peak levels of circulating GvH clones. The authors found GvH clones in recipient marrow, some appearing first in ileum or blood.

TCRdb's copy holds only in-frame clones and misses some; the assay was immunoSEQ multiplex PCR. This sample has fewer than 110,000 clones, with over 85% found just once. Germline V CDR1 and CDR2: PRHDT, FYEKMQ (reference sequence). The CDR3 has 11 residues. V was clipped by 2 bases and J by 6 bases, with 2 bases between them. V gene TRBV13 combines with J gene TRBJ2-1; D gene ambiguous. This clonotype was sampled from a human donor who received an intestinal transplant. The sample was unstimulated CD8+ T cells sorted from spleen or lymph node cells, taken before intestinal transplant. In nucleotides, the CDR3 is TGTGCCAGCAGCTTATCCAATGAGCAGTTCTTC. As protein: CASSLSNEQFF.